Included here is one T cell receptor beta chain sequence, with context. This sample stems from a study of blood T cell repertoires in COVID-19. Study-level background: Both acute and convalescent COVID-19 samples were obtained from the United States, Italy and Spain. T cells, B-cell-depleted T cells, or PBMCs supplied cDNA or gDNA.

As processed by the authors: Amplified reference gene primers provided the basis for estimating nucleated cell counts. Clones were read by immunoSEQ multiplex PCR, and TCRdb kept only the in-frame ones, dropping some. V and J calls and clone size are those listed in that table; D and trimming were worked out from the DNA. The table records about 110,000 clones, under 75% of them present only once. The germline CDR1 and CDR2 sequences are MNHEY and SMNVEV (reference sequence). The CDR3 consists of 14 residues. V gave up 5 bases and J gave up 4 bases; unmatched junction bases: 5. This clonotype was obtained from a woman between 55 and 75 years old with acute or convalescent COVID-19. The sample comprised peripheral blood. The rearrangement uses TRBV27 and TRBJ2-1, with 7 positions matching TRBD1. The CDR3 DNA sequence: TGTGCCAGCAGTCCGGGACAGATTTACAATGAGCAGTTCTTC. It specifies CASSPGQIYNEQFF.